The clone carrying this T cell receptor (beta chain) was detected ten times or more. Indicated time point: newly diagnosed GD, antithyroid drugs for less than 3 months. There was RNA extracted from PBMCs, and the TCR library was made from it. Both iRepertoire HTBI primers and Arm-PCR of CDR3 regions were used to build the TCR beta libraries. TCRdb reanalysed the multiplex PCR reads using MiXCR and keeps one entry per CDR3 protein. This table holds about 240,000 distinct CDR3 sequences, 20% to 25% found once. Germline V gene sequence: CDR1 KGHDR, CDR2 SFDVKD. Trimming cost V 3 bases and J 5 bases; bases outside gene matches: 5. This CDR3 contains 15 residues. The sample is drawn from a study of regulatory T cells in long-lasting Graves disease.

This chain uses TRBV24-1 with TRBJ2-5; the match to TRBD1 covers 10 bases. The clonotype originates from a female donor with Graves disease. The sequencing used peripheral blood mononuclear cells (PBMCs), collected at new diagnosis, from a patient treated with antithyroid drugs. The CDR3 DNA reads TGTGCCACCAGTGATCTGACAGGGGGCGGGGAGACCCAGTACTTC. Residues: CATSDLTGGGETQYF.